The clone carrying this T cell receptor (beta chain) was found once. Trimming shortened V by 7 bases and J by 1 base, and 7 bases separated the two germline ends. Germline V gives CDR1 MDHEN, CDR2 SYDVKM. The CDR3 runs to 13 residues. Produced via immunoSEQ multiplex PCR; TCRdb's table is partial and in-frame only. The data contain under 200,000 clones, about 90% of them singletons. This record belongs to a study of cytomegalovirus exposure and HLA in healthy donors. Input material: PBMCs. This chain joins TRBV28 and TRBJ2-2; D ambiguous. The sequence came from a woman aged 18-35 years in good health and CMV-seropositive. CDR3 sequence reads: CASITENTGELFF. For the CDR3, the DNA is TGTGCCAGCATTACAGAGAACACCGGGGAGCTGTTTTTT.